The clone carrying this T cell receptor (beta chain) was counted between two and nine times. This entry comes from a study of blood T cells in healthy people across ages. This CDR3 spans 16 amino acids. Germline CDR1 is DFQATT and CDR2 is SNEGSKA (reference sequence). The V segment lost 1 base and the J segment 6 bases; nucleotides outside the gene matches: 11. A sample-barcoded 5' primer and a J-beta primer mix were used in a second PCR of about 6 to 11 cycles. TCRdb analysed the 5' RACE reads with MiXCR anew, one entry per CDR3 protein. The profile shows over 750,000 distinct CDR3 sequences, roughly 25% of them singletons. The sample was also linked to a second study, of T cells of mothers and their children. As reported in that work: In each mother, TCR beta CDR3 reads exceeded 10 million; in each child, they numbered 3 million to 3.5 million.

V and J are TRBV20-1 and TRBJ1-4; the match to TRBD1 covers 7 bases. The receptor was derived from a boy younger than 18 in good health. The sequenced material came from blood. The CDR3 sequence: CSARGYPGTAHEKLFF. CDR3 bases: TGCAGTGCTAGAGGTTATCCAGGGACAGCACATGAAAAACTGTTTTTT.